The 3 T cell receptor beta chains given below trace back to one sample, sequenced in a study of blood T cell repertoires in COVID-19. Sequencing was performed with immunoSEQ multiplex PCR; in TCRdb, only in-frame clones are kept and a portion is missing. This repertoire shows around 100,000 clones, about 80% found once; its top ten account for 4.5%. The sample was peripheral blood. The receptor source for this set is a human donor in a cohort sampled during active COVID-19.

This sequence joins TRBV6-5 and TRBJ2-5, with D hard to call. With 2 bases removed from V and 4 bases from J, the gap between germline ends came to 8 bases. Germline V gene lookup returns CDR1 MNHEY and CDR2 SVGAGI. The CDR3 length is 13 residues. This chain's CDR3 is CASSYILGETQYF. CDR3 coding DNA: TGTGCCAGCAGTTACATACTTGGAGAGACCCAGTACTTC.

This clone appeared a few times. This rearrangement joins TRBV25-1 to TRBJ2-5; no clear D gene. Per the germline V gene, CDR1 is MGHDK and CDR2 is SYGVNS. This CDR3 is 15 amino acids long. The germline V and J ends were trimmed by 2 bases and 1 base, with 11 bases remaining between them. CDR3 sequence: CASSEQVAAQETQYF. CDR3 coding DNA: TGTGCCAGCAGTGAACAGGTGGCAGCCCAAGAGACCCAGTACTTC.

The chain employs TRBV5-4 and TRBJ2-7, with D unresolved. Germline CDR1 and CDR2: SGHNT and YYREEE (reference sequence). Trimming pared 0 bases from V and 7 bases from J, leaving 8 bases between. The CDR3 is 12 amino acids. The DNA of the CDR3 is TGTGCCAGCAGCTTGGGAGGCTTAGAGCAGTACTTC. It codes for CASSLGGLEQYF.